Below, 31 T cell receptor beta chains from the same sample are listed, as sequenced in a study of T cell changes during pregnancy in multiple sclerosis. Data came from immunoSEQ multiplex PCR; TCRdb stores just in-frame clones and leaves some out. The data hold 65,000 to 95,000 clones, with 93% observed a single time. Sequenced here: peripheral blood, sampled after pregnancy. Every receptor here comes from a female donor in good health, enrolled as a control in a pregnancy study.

For the CDR3, the DNA is TGTGCCACCGGGGCCTACGAGCAGTACTTC. This gives the protein CATGAYEQYF. The chain couples TRBV28 to TRBJ2-7; weak D call: TRBD2 (5 bases). CDR3 length: 10 residues. The V and J ends lost 10 bases and 2 bases respectively, with 6 bases between them. Germline assignment: CDR1 MDHEN and CDR2 SYDVKM.

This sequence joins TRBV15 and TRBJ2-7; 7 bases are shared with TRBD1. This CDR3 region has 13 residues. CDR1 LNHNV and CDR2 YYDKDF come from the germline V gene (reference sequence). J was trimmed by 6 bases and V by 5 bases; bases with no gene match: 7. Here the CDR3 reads CATSATGASEQYF. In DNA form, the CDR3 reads TGTGCCACCAGCGCTACAGGGGCGTCCGAGCAGTACTTC.

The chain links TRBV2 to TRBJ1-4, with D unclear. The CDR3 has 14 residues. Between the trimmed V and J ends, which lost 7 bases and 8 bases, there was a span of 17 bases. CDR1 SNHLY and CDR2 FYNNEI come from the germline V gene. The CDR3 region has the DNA TGTGCCAGCACCTCCCCGGGGAGAACGGAAAAACTGTTTTTT. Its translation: CASTSPGRTEKLFF.

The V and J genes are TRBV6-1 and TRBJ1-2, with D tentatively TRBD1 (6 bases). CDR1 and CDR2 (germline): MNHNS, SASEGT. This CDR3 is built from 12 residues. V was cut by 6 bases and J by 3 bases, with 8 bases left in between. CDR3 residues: CASRSGDYGYTF. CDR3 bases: TGTGCCAGCAGATCAGGGGACTATGGCTACACCTTC.

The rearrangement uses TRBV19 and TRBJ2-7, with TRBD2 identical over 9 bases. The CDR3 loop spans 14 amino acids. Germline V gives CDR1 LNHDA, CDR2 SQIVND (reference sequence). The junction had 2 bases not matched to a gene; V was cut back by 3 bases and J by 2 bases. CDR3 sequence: CASSIGTSTYEQYF. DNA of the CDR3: TGTGCCAGTAGTATTGGGACTAGCACCTACGAGCAGTACTTC.

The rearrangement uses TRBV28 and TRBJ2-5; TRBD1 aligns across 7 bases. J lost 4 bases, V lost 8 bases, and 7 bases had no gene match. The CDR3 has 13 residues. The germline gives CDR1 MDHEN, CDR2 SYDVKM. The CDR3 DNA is TGTGCCAGCTACAACTCAGGGGGAGAGACCCAGTACTTC. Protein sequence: CASYNSGGETQYF.

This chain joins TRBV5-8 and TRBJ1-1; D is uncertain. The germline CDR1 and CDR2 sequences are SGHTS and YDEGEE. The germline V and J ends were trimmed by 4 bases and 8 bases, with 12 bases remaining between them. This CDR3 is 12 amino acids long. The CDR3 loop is CASSPQTLEAFF. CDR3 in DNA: TGTGCCAGCAGCCCTCAAACTTTAGAAGCTTTCTTT.

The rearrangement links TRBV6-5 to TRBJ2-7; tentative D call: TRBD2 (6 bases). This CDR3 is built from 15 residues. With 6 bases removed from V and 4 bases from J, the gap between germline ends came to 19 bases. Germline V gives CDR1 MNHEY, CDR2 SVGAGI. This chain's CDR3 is CASSDRDSRTYEQYF. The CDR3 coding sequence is TGTGCCAGCAGCGACCGGGACTCGCGAACGTACGAGCAGTACTTC.

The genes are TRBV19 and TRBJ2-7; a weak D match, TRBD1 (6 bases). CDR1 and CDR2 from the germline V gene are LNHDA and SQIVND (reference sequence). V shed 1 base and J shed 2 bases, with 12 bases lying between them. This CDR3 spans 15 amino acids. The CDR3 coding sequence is TGTGCCAGTAGTATAGCGCTACAGGGCGCCTACGAGCAGTACTTC. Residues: CASSIALQGAYEQYF.

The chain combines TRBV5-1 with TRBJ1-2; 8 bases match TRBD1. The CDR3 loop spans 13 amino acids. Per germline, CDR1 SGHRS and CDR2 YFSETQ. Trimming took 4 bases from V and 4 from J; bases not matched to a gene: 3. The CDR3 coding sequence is TGCGCCAGCAGCGGACAGGGTTCCTATGGCTACACCTTC. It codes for CASSGQGSYGYTF.

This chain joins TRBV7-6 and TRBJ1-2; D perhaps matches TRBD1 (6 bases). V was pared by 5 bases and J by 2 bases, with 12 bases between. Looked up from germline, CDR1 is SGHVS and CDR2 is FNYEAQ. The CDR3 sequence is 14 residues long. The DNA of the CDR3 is TGTGCCAGCAGCCAAAACGGACAGAACTATGGCTACACCTTC. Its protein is CASSQNGQNYGYTF.

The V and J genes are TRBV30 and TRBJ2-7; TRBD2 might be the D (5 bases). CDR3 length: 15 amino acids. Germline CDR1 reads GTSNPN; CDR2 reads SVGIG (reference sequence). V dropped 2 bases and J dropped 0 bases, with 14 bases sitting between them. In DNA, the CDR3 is TGTGCCTGGAGTCGGGTGAGGGTCCTCTCCTACGAGCAGTACTTC. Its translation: CAWSRVRVLSYEQYF.

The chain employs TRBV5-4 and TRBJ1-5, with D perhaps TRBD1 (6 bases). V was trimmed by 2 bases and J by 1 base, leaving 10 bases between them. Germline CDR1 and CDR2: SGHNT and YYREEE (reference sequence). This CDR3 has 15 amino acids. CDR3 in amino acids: CASSFGGASNQPQHF. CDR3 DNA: TGTGCCAGCAGCTTTGGGGGGGCCAGCAATCAGCCCCAGCATTTT. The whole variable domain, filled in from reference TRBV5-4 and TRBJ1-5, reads ETGVTQSPTHLIKTRGQQVTLRCSSQSGHNTVSWYQQALGQGPQFIFQYYREEENGRGNFPPRFSGLQFPNYSSELNVNALELDDSALYLCASSFGGASNQPQHFGDGTRLSIL.

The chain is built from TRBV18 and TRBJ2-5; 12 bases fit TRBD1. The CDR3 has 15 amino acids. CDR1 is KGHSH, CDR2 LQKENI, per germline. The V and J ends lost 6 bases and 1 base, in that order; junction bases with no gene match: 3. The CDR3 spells CASSTGQGAQETQYF. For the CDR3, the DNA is TGTGCCAGCTCCACGGGACAGGGGGCCCAAGAGACCCAGTACTTC. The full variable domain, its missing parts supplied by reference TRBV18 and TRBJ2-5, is NAGVMQNPRHLVRRRGQEARLRCSPMKGHSHVYWYRQLPEEGLKFMVYLQKENIIDESGMPKERFSAEFPKEGPSILRIQQVVRGDSAAYFCASSTGQGAQETQYFGPGTRLLVL.

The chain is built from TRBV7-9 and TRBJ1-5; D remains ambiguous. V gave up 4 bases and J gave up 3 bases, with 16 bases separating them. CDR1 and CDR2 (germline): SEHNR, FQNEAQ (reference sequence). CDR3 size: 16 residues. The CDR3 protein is CASSYPGPNSNQPQHF. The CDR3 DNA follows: TGTGCCAGCAGCTATCCAGGTCCCAATTCCAATCAGCCCCAGCATTTT.

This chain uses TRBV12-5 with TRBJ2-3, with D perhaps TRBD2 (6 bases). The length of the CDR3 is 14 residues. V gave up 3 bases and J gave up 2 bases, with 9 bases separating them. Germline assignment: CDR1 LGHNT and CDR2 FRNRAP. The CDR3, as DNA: TGTGCTAGTGGTTTCGGGGGTCCCACAGATACGCAGTATTTT. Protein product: CASGFGGPTDTQYF.

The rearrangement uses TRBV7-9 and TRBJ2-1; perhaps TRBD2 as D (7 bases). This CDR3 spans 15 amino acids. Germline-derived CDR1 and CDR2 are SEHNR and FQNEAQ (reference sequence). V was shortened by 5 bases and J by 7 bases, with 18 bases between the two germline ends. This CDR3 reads CASSLSRGGSNEQFF. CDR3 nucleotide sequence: TGTGCCAGCAGCCTAAGCAGGGGAGGGTCGAATGAGCAGTTCTTC.

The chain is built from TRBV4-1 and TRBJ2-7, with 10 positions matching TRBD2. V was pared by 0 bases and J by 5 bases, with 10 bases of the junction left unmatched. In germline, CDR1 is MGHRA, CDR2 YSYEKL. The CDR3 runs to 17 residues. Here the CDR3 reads CASSQDLSGGGVDEQYF. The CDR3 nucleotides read TGCGCCAGCAGCCAAGATCTGAGCGGGGGGGGCGTGGACGAGCAGTACTTC.

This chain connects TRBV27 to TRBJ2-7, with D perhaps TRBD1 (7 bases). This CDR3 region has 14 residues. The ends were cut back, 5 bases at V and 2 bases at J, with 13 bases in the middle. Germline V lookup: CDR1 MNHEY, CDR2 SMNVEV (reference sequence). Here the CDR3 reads CASSPEGTAYEQYF. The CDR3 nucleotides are TGTGCCAGCAGTCCGGAGGGGACAGCCTACGAGCAGTACTTC.

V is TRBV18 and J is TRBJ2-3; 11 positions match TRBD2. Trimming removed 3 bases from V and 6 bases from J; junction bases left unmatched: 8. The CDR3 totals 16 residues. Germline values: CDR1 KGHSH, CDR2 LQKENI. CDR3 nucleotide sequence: TGTGCCAGCTCACCCACTGCACTAGCGGGGGTGGATACGCAGTATTTT. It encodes CASSPTALAGVDTQYF.

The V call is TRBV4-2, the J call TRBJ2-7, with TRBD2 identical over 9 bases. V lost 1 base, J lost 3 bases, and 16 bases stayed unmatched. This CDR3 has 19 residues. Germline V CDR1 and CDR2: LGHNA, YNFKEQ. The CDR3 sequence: CASSQVGLAGRSGLYEQYF. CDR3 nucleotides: TGTGCCAGCAGCCAAGTTGGGCTAGCGGGACGGTCGGGTCTCTACGAGCAGTACTTC.

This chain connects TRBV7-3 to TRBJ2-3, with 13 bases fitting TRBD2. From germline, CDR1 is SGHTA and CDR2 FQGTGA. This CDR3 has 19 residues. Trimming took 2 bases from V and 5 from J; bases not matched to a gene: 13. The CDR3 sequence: CASSLLPRTSGGRGDTQYF. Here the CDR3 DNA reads TGTGCCAGCAGCTTACTACCTCGGACTAGCGGGGGTCGTGGAGATACGCAGTATTTT.

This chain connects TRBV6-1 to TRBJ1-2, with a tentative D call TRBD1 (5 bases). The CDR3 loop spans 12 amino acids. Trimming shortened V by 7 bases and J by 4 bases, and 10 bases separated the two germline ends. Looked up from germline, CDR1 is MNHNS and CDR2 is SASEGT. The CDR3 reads CASTRQSYGYTF. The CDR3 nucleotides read TGTGCCAGCACCAGACAGAGCTATGGCTACACCTTC.

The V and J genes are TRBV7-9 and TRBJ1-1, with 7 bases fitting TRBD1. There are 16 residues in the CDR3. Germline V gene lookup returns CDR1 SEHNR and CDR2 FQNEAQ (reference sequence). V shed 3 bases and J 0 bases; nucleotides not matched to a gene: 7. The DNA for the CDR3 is TGTGCCAGCAGCTTCTTAAGGGGGCCCGTGAACACTGAAGCTTTCTTT. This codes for CASSFLRGPVNTEAFF.

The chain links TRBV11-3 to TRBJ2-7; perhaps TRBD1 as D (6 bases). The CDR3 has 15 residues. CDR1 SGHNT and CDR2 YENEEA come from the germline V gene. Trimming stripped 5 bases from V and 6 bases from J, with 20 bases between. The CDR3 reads CASSAVGGPLSEQYF. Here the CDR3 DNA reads TGTGCCAGCAGCGCCGTAGGGGGACCACTAAGCGAGCAGTACTTC.

The CDR3, as DNA: TGTGCCTGGACTAGCGGTTACAATGAGCAGTTCTTC. Protein: CAWTSGYNEQFF. The rearrangement links TRBV30 to TRBJ2-1, with TRBD2 matching 7 bases. This CDR3 has 12 residues. Germline CDR1 reads GTSNPN; CDR2 reads SVGIG (reference sequence). The J segment lost 4 bases and the V segment lost 4 bases, leaving 1 base of the junction unmatched.

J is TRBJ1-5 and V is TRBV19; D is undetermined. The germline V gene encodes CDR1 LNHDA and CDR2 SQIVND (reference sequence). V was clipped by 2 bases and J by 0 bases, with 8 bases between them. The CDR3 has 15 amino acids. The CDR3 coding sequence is TGTGCCAGTAGTATAACTCTTTATAGCAATCAGCCCCAGCATTTT. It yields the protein CASSITLYSNQPQHF.

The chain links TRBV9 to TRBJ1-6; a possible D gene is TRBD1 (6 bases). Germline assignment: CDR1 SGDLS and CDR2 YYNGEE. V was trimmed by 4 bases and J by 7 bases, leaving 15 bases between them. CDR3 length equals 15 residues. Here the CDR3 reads CASSTADSLNSPLHF. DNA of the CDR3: TGTGCCAGCAGCACTGCGGACAGCCTAAATTCACCCCTCCACTTT.

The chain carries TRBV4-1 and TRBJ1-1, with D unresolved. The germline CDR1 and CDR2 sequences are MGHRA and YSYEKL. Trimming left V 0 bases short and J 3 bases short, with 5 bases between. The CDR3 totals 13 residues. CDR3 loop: CASSQDGDTEAFF. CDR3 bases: TGCGCCAGCAGCCAAGACGGTGACACTGAAGCTTTCTTT.

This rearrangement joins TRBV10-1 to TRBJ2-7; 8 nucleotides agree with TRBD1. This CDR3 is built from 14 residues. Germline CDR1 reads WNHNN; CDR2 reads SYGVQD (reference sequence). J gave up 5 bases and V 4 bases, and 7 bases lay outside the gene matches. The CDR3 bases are TGCGCCAGCAGTGCAGGGACAGGCTTGGACGAGCAGTACTTC. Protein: CASSAGTGLDEQYF.

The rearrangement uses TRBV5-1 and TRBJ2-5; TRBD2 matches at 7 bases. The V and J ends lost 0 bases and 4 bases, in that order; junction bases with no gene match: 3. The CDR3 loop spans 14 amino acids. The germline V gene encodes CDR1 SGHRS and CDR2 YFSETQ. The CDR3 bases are TGCGCCAGCAGCTTGGAGCGGGGTATAGAGACCCAGTACTTC. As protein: CASSLERGIETQYF. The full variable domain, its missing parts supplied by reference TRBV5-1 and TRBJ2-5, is KAGVTQTPRYLIKTRGQQVTLSCSPISGHRSVSWYQQTPGQGLQFLFEYFSETQRNKGNFPGRFSGRQFSNSRSEMNVSTLELGDSALYLCASSLERGIETQYFGPGTRLLVL.